Below are 8 T cell receptor beta chains sequenced from a single sample in a study of cytomegalovirus exposure and HLA in healthy donors. The PCR employed 60 Vbeta primers together with 13 Jbeta primers. The table came from immunoSEQ multiplex PCR; TCRdb's copy has only in-frame clones and leaves some out. The table records about 130,000 clones, approximately 85% of them present only once. The sample consisted of PBMCs. The source is a boy younger than 18 in good health and CMV-seronegative.

This clone was seen a few times. V is TRBV19 and J is TRBJ2-7; 10 bases fit TRBD1. Trimming cost V 5 bases and J 2 bases; bases outside gene matches: 0. The CDR3 has 13 residues. The germline V gene encodes CDR1 LNHDA and CDR2 SQIVND (reference sequence). For the CDR3, the DNA is TGTGCCAGTAGTGACAGGGGGCCCTACGAGCAGTACTTC. It is translated as CASSDRGPYEQYF.

The chain carries TRBV2 and TRBJ1-1, with 12 positions matching TRBD1. Trimming took 2 bases from V and 2 from J; bases not matched to a gene: 3. CDR3 size: 16 residues. CDR1 is SNHLY and CDR2 is FYNNEI in the germline V gene. DNA for the CDR3: TGTGCCAGCAGTGAATGGGACAGGGGGCACAACACTGAAGCTTTCTTT. Protein: CASSEWDRGHNTEAFF.

V usage is TRBV11-2 and J usage is TRBJ2-7; TRBD2 agrees at 8 bases. V was pared by 5 bases and J by 5 bases, with 11 bases of the junction left unmatched. Germline values: CDR1 SGHAT, CDR2 FQNNGV. The CDR3 sequence is 15 residues long. The CDR3 protein is CASSRISGVDHEQYF. CDR3 bases: TGTGCCAGCAGCCGAATTAGCGGGGTCGACCACGAGCAGTACTTC.

This clone occurred a few times. V and J are TRBV6-5 and TRBJ2-1; D is uncertain. The CDR3 has 14 amino acids. The ends were cut back, 0 bases at V and 3 bases at J, with 6 bases in the middle. CDR1 and CDR2 from the germline V gene are MNHEY and SVGAGI. CDR3 loop: CASSYSGDYNEQFF. The DNA of the CDR3 is TGTGCCAGCAGTTACTCGGGCGACTACAATGAGCAGTTCTTC.

The chain has TRBV27 and TRBJ1-1, with D possibly matching TRBD1 (5 bases). V lost 3 bases, J lost 10 bases, and 15 bases lay in between. The CDR3 is 13 residues long. Germline CDR1 reads MNHEY; CDR2 reads SMNVEV (reference sequence). The CDR3 region is CASSFRGFGAAFF. CDR3 in DNA: TGTGCCAGCAGTTTTAGGGGCTTCGGTGCAGCTTTCTTT.

A word on this clone: One end of the junction varies from germline; a read error may be responsible. In DNA form, the CDR3 reads TGTGCCAGCAGCCTAGCGGGGGGGCCAAGAGAGACCCAGTACTTC. Its translation: CASSLAGGPRETQYF. This chain connects TRBV7-6 to TRBJ2-5, with 12 positions matching TRBD2. The CDR3 consists of 15 residues. CDR1 is SGHVS, CDR2 FNYEAQ, per germline.

V gene TRBV9 combines with J gene TRBJ2-5, with D possibly being TRBD1 (5 bases). V was cut by 2 bases and J by 5 bases, with 13 bases left in between. This CDR3 has 14 amino acids. Germline values: CDR1 SGDLS, CDR2 YYNGEE. The CDR3 loop is CASSVQGMGETQYF. The CDR3 nucleotides are TGTGCCAGCAGCGTGCAGGGAATGGGCGAGACCCAGTACTTC.

The rearrangement uses TRBV9 and TRBJ1-1; the D gene is possibly TRBD1 (5 bases). The CDR3 length is 15 residues. V lost 4 bases and J lost 3, with 16 bases in between. CDR1 SGDLS and CDR2 YYNGEE come from the germline V gene. The CDR3 loop is CASSTSRGGDTEAFF. The CDR3 DNA sequence: TGTGCCAGCAGCACTAGTAGGGGAGGGGACACTGAAGCTTTCTTT.